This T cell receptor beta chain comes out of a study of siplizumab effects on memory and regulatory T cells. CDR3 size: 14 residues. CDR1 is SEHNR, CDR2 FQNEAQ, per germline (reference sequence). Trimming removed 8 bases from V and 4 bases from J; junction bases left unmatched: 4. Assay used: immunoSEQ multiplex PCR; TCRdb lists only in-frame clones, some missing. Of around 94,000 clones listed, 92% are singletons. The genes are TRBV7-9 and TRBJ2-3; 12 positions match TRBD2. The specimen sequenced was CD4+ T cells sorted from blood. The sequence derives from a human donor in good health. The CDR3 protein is CASGRLAGADTQYF. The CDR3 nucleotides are TGTGCCAGCGGCCGACTAGCGGGGGCAGATACGCAGTATTTT.